The 24 T cell receptor beta chains listed next were all sequenced from one sample in a study of post-analysis software for immune sequencing data. Study observations and caveats: Controls had lower frequencies than patients of about 5 TRBV segments, which included TRBV5-6, TRBV5-1 and TRBV20-1.

These receptors have no known antigen. Carried by the TCR beta cDNA libraries were unique molecular identifiers. TCRdb called the PCR reads again in MiXCR, with one record for every CDR3 protein. Among around 700,000 distinct CDR3 sequences listed, 55% to 60% were seen once. The sequencing input was blood. The receptors derive from a girl aged 2 to 9 with multiple sclerosis.

This chain uses TRBV6-1 with TRBJ2-3; D call uncertain. V lost 2 bases and J lost 2, with 8 bases in between. Germline values: CDR1 MNHNS, CDR2 SASEGT. The CDR3 is 14 residues long. As DNA, the CDR3 is TGTGCCAGCAGTGAAAGAGAGTCCACAGATACGCAGTATTTT. It translates to CASSERESTDTQYF.

This clonotype was detected only a few times. The chain combines TRBV7-3 with TRBJ2-1, with TRBD2 as a possible D gene (6 bases). The V end lost 5 bases, the J end lost 0 bases, and 11 bases lay between the germline ends. Per germline, CDR1 SGHTA and CDR2 FQGTGA. This CDR3 has 15 amino acids. The CDR3 bases are TGTGCCAGCAGCCCCGACGGGGGCTCCTACAATGAGCAGTTCTTC. This codes for CASSPDGGSYNEQFF. Full variable domain (remainder filled in from reference TRBV7-3 and TRBJ2-1): GAGVSQTPSNKVTEKGKYVELRCDPISGHTALYWYRQSLGQGPEFLIYFQGTGAADDSGLPNDRFFAVRPEGSVSTLKIQRTERGDSAVYLCASSPDGGSYNEQFFGPGTRLTVL.

The chain is built from TRBV29-1 and TRBJ2-4; TRBD2 matches at 7 bases. Trimming took 6 bases from V and 8 from J; bases not matched to a gene: 10. Germline V CDR1 and CDR2: SQVTM, ANQGSEA. This CDR3 is built from 13 residues. CDR3 sequence reads: CSVENGRADIQYF. DNA of the CDR3: TGCAGCGTCGAAAATGGGAGGGCGGACATTCAGTACTTC.

V is TRBV7-8 and J is TRBJ2-1, with D unclear. This CDR3 is built from 15 residues. Trimming took off 5 bases at V and 7 bases at J, with 18 bases between the two ends. In germline, CDR1 is SGHVS, CDR2 FQNEAQ. CDR3 protein: CASSPRLVVSNEQFF. In DNA form, the CDR3 reads TGTGCCAGCAGCCCCCGTTTGGTGGTTTCAAATGAGCAGTTCTTC.

V usage is TRBV10-3 and J usage is TRBJ2-1, with TRBD2 matching over 14 bases. CDR1 is ENHRY and CDR2 is SYGVKD in the germline V gene. V lost 8 bases and J lost 4; bases outside the gene matches: 1. This CDR3 has 14 amino acids. CDR3 nucleotide sequence: TGTGCCATCGGACTAGCGGGGGGTTACAATGAGCAGTTCTTC. The encoded protein is CAIGLAGGYNEQFF.

The chain links TRBV7-2 to TRBJ2-1, with D unresolved. This CDR3 is 15 amino acids long. The germline V gene encodes CDR1 SGHTA and CDR2 FQGNSA. The V end was cut by 4 bases, the J end by 6 bases, with 16 bases between. For the CDR3, the DNA is TGTGCCAGCAGCTCCCAAGGGTTGGTCCCCAATGAGCAGTTCTTC. Translation gives CASSSQGLVPNEQFF.

This clonotype turned up a few times. The junction shows a germline mismatch at one end, possibly a read error. This rearrangement joins TRBV6-5 to TRBJ2-1, with D tentatively TRBD1 (6 bases). Germline V gene sequence: CDR1 MNHEY, CDR2 SVGAGI. This CDR3 has 16 residues. The CDR3, as DNA: TGTGCTAGCAGTTCCTTGACAGGCGGCTCCTACAATGAGCAGTTCTTC. Translation gives CASSSLTGGSYNEQFF.

In its sample, this clonotype was seen a few times. J is TRBJ2-2 and V is TRBV10-3, with D maybe TRBD2 (5 bases). CDR3 length: 16 residues. Germline-derived CDR1 and CDR2 are ENHRY and SYGVKD. Trimming took 2 bases from V and 0 from J, leaving 10 bases between them. This CDR3 reads CAISENGAANTGELFF. The CDR3 DNA is TGTGCCATCAGTGAGAACGGAGCGGCGAACACCGGGGAGCTGTTTTTT.

The V gene is TRBV15, the J gene TRBJ2-1; D is undetermined. V lost 4 bases and J 3 bases, leaving 4 bases between the germline ends. This CDR3 spans 12 amino acids. Germline lookup yields CDR1 LNHNV and CDR2 YYDKDF (reference sequence). The chain's CDR3 is CATSINYNEQFF. CDR3 sequence (DNA): TGTGCCACCAGCATAAACTACAATGAGCAGTTCTTC.

The chain is built from TRBV5-1 and TRBJ2-3; D is possibly TRBD1 or TRBD2 (5 bases each). The CDR3 runs to 14 residues. The ends were cut back, 3 bases at V and 3 bases at J, with 11 bases in the middle. The germline V gene encodes CDR1 SGHRS and CDR2 YFSETQ. CDR3 in DNA: TGCGCCAGCAGCTCGGGACGGACTACAGATACGCAGTATTTT. Amino acid sequence: CASSSGRTTDTQYF.

The CDR3 reads CASSDEASNQPQHF. The CDR3 DNA is TGTGCCAGCAGTGACGAAGCTAGCAATCAGCCCCAGCATTTT. V usage is TRBV12-3 or TRBV12-4 and J usage is TRBJ1-5; D gene unclear. The V and J ends lost 5 bases and 0 bases respectively, with 8 bases between them. The CDR3 has 14 amino acids.

This chain uses TRBV12-3 or TRBV12-4 with TRBJ1-2; weak D call: TRBD1 (5 bases). The ends were cut back, 4 bases at V and 4 bases at J, with 13 bases in the middle. The CDR3 is 14 amino acids. The DNA for the CDR3 is TGTGCCAGCAGTTCGCAGGGTCTTGTCTATGGCTACACCTTC. Its protein product is CASSSQGLVYGYTF.

The CDR3 DNA is TGTGCCAGCAGCGTAGGTAGAGGGGGCAACTATGGCTACACCTTC. Amino acids: CASSVGRGGNYGYTF. This chain joins TRBV9 and TRBJ1-2, with 7 bases lining up with TRBD1. Germline lookup yields CDR1 SGDLS and CDR2 YYNGEE. V trimming: 0 bases; J trimming: 2 bases; junction bases outside the gene matches: 4. This CDR3 has 15 residues. The full variable domain, rest sourced from reference TRBV9 and TRBJ1-2, is DSGVTQTPKHLITATGQRVTLRCSPRSGDLSVYWYQQSLDQGLQFLIQYYNGEERAKGNILERFSAQQFPDLHSELNLSSLELGDSALYFCASSVGRGGNYGYTFGSGTRLTVV.

This chain connects TRBV6-2 or TRBV6-3 to TRBJ2-1; 11 bases are a match to TRBD2. Looked up from germline, CDR1 is MNHEY and CDR2 is SVGEGT. V shed 5 bases and J 4 bases; nucleotides not matched to a gene: 7. This CDR3 region has 16 residues. The CDR3 coding sequence is TGTGCCAGCAGTCGACTAGCGGGGACCTTTTACAATGAGCAGTTCTTC. Amino acids: CASSRLAGTFYNEQFF.

In nucleotides, the CDR3 is TGTGCCAGCAGTTTAATGTCCGGTAGCGGGGCGACGCAGTATTTT. Translated, it gives CASSLMSGSGATQYF. The chain recombines TRBV28 with TRBJ2-3, with 8 bases aligning to TRBD2. CDR3 length: 15 residues. Germline CDR1 reads MDHEN; CDR2 reads SYDVKM. The ends lost 2 bases at V and 9 bases at J; junction bases unmatched: 10.

The rearrangement uses TRBV7-2 and TRBJ2-3; 10 nucleotides match TRBD2. CDR3 length: 15 residues. Trimming cost V 4 bases and J 3 bases; bases outside gene matches: 4. Germline CDR1 is SGHTA and CDR2 is FQGNSA. As DNA, the CDR3 is TGTGCCAGCAGCTCTCAGCGGGGGGGTACAGATACGCAGTATTTT. This gives the protein CASSSQRGGTDTQYF.

The gene calls are TRBV29-1 and TRBJ2-5; perhaps TRBD2 as D (6 bases). V was trimmed by 4 bases and J by 4 bases, leaving 10 bases between them. Germline V CDR1 and CDR2: SQVTM, ANQGSEA. The CDR3 runs to 12 residues. The CDR3 protein is CSVGVGGETQYF. CDR3 coding DNA: TGCAGCGTTGGGGTCGGGGGAGAGACCCAGTACTTC.

This sequence joins TRBV20-1 and TRBJ1-2; weak D call: TRBD1 (6 bases). The CDR3 spans 15 residues. Per the germline V gene, CDR1 is DFQATT and CDR2 is SNEGSKA (reference sequence). V was shortened by 4 bases and J by 5 bases, with 20 bases between the two germline ends. The CDR3 is CSAIPRDIGGYGYTF. The CDR3 coding sequence is TGCAGTGCTATCCCCCGGGACATCGGCGGGTATGGCTACACCTTC.

The J gene is TRBJ2-1, the V gene TRBV5-1; D is perhaps TRBD2 (6 bases). The CDR3 is made up of 16 amino acids. Germline V gives CDR1 SGHRS, CDR2 YFSETQ. Trimming removed 0 bases at V and 4 bases at J, with 14 bases between. The DNA of the CDR3 is TGCGCCAGCAGCTTGGAAGAATCGGGACTTTACAATGAGCAGTTCTTC. Translation: CASSLEESGLYNEQFF.

The J gene is TRBJ2-5, the V gene TRBV6-5, with 12 bases identical to TRBD1. J was trimmed by 5 bases and V by 2 bases; bases with no gene match: 3. CDR1 is MNHEY, CDR2 SVGAGI, per germline. This CDR3 has 15 residues. The CDR3: CASSYGGQGAETQYF. The CDR3 nucleotides read TGTGCCAGCAGTTACGGGGGACAGGGGGCCGAGACCCAGTACTTC.

This clonotype showed up just a few times. The chain couples TRBV29-1 to TRBJ1-1, with D unclear. Germline CDR1 reads SQVTM; CDR2 reads ANQGSEA. V was pared by 6 bases and J by 8 bases, with 10 bases between. This CDR3 has 10 residues. The CDR3 coding sequence is TGCAGCGTCCATAGATTCGAAGCTTTCTTT. It codes for CSVHRFEAFF.

The genes are TRBV27 and TRBJ2-1; D perhaps matches TRBD2 (6 bases). The CDR3 consists of 16 residues. V lost 4 bases and J 2 bases, leaving 15 bases between the germline ends. Germline-derived CDR1 and CDR2 are MNHEY and SMNVEV (reference sequence). This CDR3 reads CASSSGGRGPYNEQFF. The CDR3 DNA reads as TGTGCCAGCAGTTCCGGGGGTCGCGGCCCCTACAATGAGCAGTTCTTC.

The chain employs TRBV5-5 and TRBJ2-5, with D tentatively TRBD1 or TRBD2 (5 bases each). V was cut by 4 bases and J by 3 bases, with 13 bases left in between. Germline V gives CDR1 SGHKS, CDR2 YYEKEE (reference sequence). The length of the CDR3 is 14 residues. The CDR3 region is CASSPGTEEETQYF. In DNA, the CDR3 is TGTGCCAGCAGCCCCGGGACGGAAGAAGAGACCCAGTACTTC.

This chain connects TRBV20-1 to TRBJ2-3; 10 nucleotides match TRBD2. The ends lost 4 bases at V and 3 bases at J; junction bases unmatched: 4. This CDR3 contains 14 residues. From germline, CDR1 is DFQATT and CDR2 SNEGSKA (reference sequence). The CDR3 loop is CSATGLAETDTQYF. The CDR3 DNA reads TGCAGTGCTACAGGACTAGCGGAGACAGATACGCAGTATTTT.